The rows below give T cell receptor beta chains drawn from one sample of a study of T cell repertoires in cytomegalovirus infection. Antigen specificity for these receptors is unknown. TCRdb reprocessed the reads with MiXCR, giving one entry per CDR3 protein. The sample has about 830,000 distinct CDR3 sequences, roughly 33% seen once; the top ten hold approximately 13%. The sequenced sample was cultured CD8+ T cells from PBMCs, obtained from culture after CMV antigen stimulation. These receptors all stem from a human donor in good health (CMV status not recorded). Some clones in this sample may be carry-over from other donors' samples. The conserved cysteine and the conserved F or W are not part of the CDR3 here. The order of the fields is D gene, V gene, clone size, CDR3 protein. The D gene is left open where the match is weak. For some rows the clone size is stated as once, few or many, or as a class when expanded; others skip it.

d_gene: .; v_gene: TRBV7-9; abundance: few; CDR3aa: ASSSSGWSGQETQY
d_gene: .; v_gene: TRBV29-1; abundance: .; CDR3aa: SAVAANTGELF
d_gene: TRBD1; v_gene: TRBV7-8; abundance: .; CDR3aa: ASSLDRGRLNIQY
d_gene: TRBD1; v_gene: TRBV27; abundance: .; CDR3aa: ASSLSAGQGKEYGYT
d_gene: .; v_gene: TRBV6-5; abundance: .; CDR3aa: ASSYSGVDSNQPQH
d_gene: .; v_gene: TRBV27; abundance: .; CDR3aa: ASSLSPQGNYEQF
d_gene: .; v_gene: TRBV27; abundance: .; CDR3aa: ASSTRGRANSPLH
d_gene: .; v_gene: TRBV7-6; abundance: .; CDR3aa: ASSPSLGPSIDTQY
d_gene: .; v_gene: TRBV25-1; abundance: .; CDR3aa: ASSESGFGNTIY
d_gene: .; v_gene: TRBV7-9; abundance: .; CDR3aa: ASSRQAGNQPQH
d_gene: .; v_gene: TRBV27; abundance: .; CDR3aa: ASSLSAAPVGQY
d_gene: .; v_gene: TRBV7-9; abundance: many; CDR3aa: ASSLVTVPGELF
d_gene: .; v_gene: TRBV27; abundance: .; CDR3aa: TSLPSGRASPGNQPQH
d_gene: .; v_gene: TRBV7-9; abundance: few; CDR3aa: ASSLGGRNEKLF
d_gene: TRBD1; v_gene: TRBV5-1; abundance: .; CDR3aa: ASSSHLGQVDGTEAF
d_gene: TRBD1; v_gene: TRBV4-1; abundance: few; CDR3aa: ASSRGQVDTQY
d_gene: TRBD2; v_gene: TRBV11-2; abundance: many; CDR3aa: ASRPLSGGYNEQF
d_gene: TRBD1; v_gene: TRBV7-2; abundance: many; CDR3aa: ASSLEGASTDTQY
d_gene: TRBD2; v_gene: TRBV7-6; abundance: many; CDR3aa: ASSWTSGETQY
d_gene: .; v_gene: TRBV6-5; abundance: few; CDR3aa: ASSYLNQETQY
d_gene: TRBD2; v_gene: TRBV6-5; abundance: .; CDR3aa: ASSGGGTRGETQY
d_gene: TRBD1; v_gene: TRBV20-1; abundance: .; CDR3aa: SARTGEGYGYT
d_gene: .; v_gene: TRBV10-3; abundance: few; CDR3aa: AISESRYNEQF
d_gene: .; v_gene: TRBV7-9; abundance: many; CDR3aa: ASSPGSRGYT
d_gene: .; v_gene: TRBV7-8; abundance: many; CDR3aa: ASSLASDTRVNEQF
d_gene: TRBD2; v_gene: TRBV7-2; abundance: many; CDR3aa: ASSPFGGAYEQY
d_gene: .; v_gene: TRBV7-2; abundance: many; CDR3aa: ASSRLGGGPEAF
d_gene: .; v_gene: TRBV27; abundance: .; CDR3aa: ASSLPQGPLARVF
d_gene: TRBD1; v_gene: TRBV6-2/TRBV6-3; abundance: few; CDR3aa: ASSFRDRGQETQY
d_gene: .; v_gene: TRBV5-8; abundance: .; CDR3aa: ASSPIRQDSNQPQH
d_gene: TRBD1; v_gene: TRBV7-2; abundance: .; CDR3aa: ASSLSGGLLHPQY
d_gene: TRBD1; v_gene: TRBV5-6; abundance: few; CDR3aa: ASSPGTAASPLH
d_gene: .; v_gene: TRBV7-9; abundance: .; CDR3aa: ASSLDGGVNQPQH
d_gene: .; v_gene: TRBV7-9; abundance: .; CDR3aa: ASSLGAVVQETQY
d_gene: TRBD2; v_gene: TRBV7-9; abundance: few; CDR3aa: ASSPGGGATAIHYEQY
d_gene: .; v_gene: TRBV19; abundance: once; CDR3aa: ASSGGLPYNEQF
d_gene: TRBD1; v_gene: TRBV5-6; abundance: .; CDR3aa: ASSRTGKTEAF
d_gene: TRBD1; v_gene: TRBV6-5; abundance: once; CDR3aa: ASTNDRAAHQETQY
d_gene: .; v_gene: TRBV7-6; abundance: .; CDR3aa: ASSLGLVDYGNT
d_gene: .; v_gene: TRBV7-3; abundance: .; CDR3aa: ASSPSMVGGELF
d_gene: .; v_gene: TRBV20-1; abundance: .; CDR3aa: SARDIQGGTDTQY
d_gene: TRBD1; v_gene: TRBV11-2; abundance: .; CDR3aa: ASSPWDRAKNTEAF
d_gene: TRBD2; v_gene: TRBV6-1; abundance: few; CDR3aa: ASSFERGGQSEQF
d_gene: TRBD2; v_gene: TRBV12-3/TRBV12-4; abundance: .; CDR3aa: ASSSLQGGLAGGLPSTDTQY
d_gene: .; v_gene: TRBV7-8; abundance: many; CDR3aa: ASSFAEGPSSYEQY